This T cell receptor (beta chain) originates from a study of shared clonotypes between healthy human individuals (dated by TCRdb to the early 2020s). Concerning the study at large: The cohort included three men and a couple of women between 18 and 49 years of age. Per donor, three plates each were used for CD4 naive and CD4 memory, two for CD8 naive, and one for CD8 memory. To estimate repertoire size and how much clonotypes are shared between individuals, the study performed deep sequencing of blood TCR repertoires from roughly five healthy adults. To increase sequencing depth and limit assay-specific biases, TCR repertoire library preparation and sequencing were carried out by different laboratories using diverse techniques. Between about 0.8 and 8.9 billion PBMCs per donor were obtained by leukapheresis. The investigation overall reported the following: Based on pairwise subsampling, the degree of clonotype sharing among donors was expected to be affected by sequencing depth. Compared with non-shared clonotypes, clonotypes shared by all four sorted-subset donors had higher generation probabilities. The small number of donors limited the genetic and exposure-history diversity represented. Sampling was limited to blood, and TCR repertoires in tissue likely differ from TCR repertoires in blood. Naive subsets generally had larger estimated clonotype richness than memory subsets. Rarefaction of sorted-subset datasets indicated incomplete sequencing despite the large sequencing depth. About 5% of naive CD4, around 3.5% of naive CD8, 2% to 2.5% of memory CD4, and 0.4% of memory CD8 clonotypes were shared across a few donors.

Using the deep immunoSEQ assay, multiplex PCR amplified TCR CDR3 regions from genomic DNA. For each cell subset, the extracted genomic DNA was distributed evenly across all wells of several immunoSEQ 96-well plates, and each plate served as one replicate. Each replicate PCR for sorted subsets received about 180 ng genomic DNA, equal to tens of thousands of T cell genomes. Purified libraries were quantified with a Qubit 3.0 fluorometer, sized on a Bioanalyzer 2100, and re-quantified with the KAPA Library Quantification kit. Every immunoSEQ 96-well plate was sequenced on a dedicated single-read 150-cycle Illumina NextSeq 550 flow cell. In the original analysis: Because the immunoSEQ output included only junctional sequences and no quality scores, the filtering could not be the same as the filtering used for full-length reads. Sequences were annotated with PyIR, a Python wrapper for IgBLAST v1.9, and V/J genes and CDR3 were assigned using IMGT germline references. Reads with weak V/J assignments (E-value above 1e-6), missing CDR3, stop codons, out-of-frame junctions, or ambiguous translated residues were removed. V3J clonotypes were defined by identical inferred V gene, J gene, and CDR3 amino acid sequence. The percentage overlap between two repertoires was calculated by dividing the number of shared unique clonotypes by the size of the smaller repertoire. Repertoire richness was assessed with RTK rarefaction, the Chao1 estimator, and Recon v2.1 estimates of unobserved clonotypes. For all TCRbeta clonotypes obtained by the gDNA method from a handful of donors, generation probabilities were computed with OLGA. Imported from immuneACCESS, the table was reduced by TCRdb to in-frame sequences with V and J called. These copies leave out some clones; in studies compared against another copy, an unresolved V gene accounts for under half, and the cause of the remainder is not known. That table supplies the V and J calls and clone size; D and trimming were determined from the DNA. Counted in this sample were some 2.1 million clones; about 94% of them appeared once. The top ten clones comprise around 1.8% of the sample.

CD8 naive samples were obtained by positive selection for CCR7 among CD45RO-negative cells, yielding a CD45RA+CCR7+ population from which TemRA cells were excluded. Healthy HIV-negative adults with no recently reported acute infections or vaccinations were included as donors. All donors were Caucasian adults living in Nashville, Tennessee, USA. After blood collection by leukapheresis, PBMCs were isolated using Ficoll-Histopaque density gradient centrifugation and then cryopreserved in the vapor phase of liquid nitrogen. Purity and quantity of every magnetically sorted T cell population were checked by analytical flow cytometry. Genomic DNA was isolated from each sorted fraction and quantified by UV absorbance on a Nanodrop 2000c. Comments on this clone: Its antigen has not been determined. Qualities for individual bases were not recorded, and no much larger clone is one base off. Other DNA sequences of this sample code for an identical CDR3.

CDR1 is given as SGHAT and CDR2 as FQNNGV, both from the germline V gene. V is cut by 2 bases and J by 1 base, and the space between the germline ends is 6 bases. From its cysteine to its phenylalanine, the CDR3 spans 13 amino acids. Only the CDR3 portion is preserved as DNA: 39 bases, with reading frame beginning at the first base. The sequence is built from TRBV11-2 and TRBJ2-7; matching of 5 bases hints at TRBD2 as the D gene. Material for sequencing was naive CD8+ T cells from PBMCs. The cell subset or site label corresponds to: CD45RA+CCR7+. The receptor comes from a young man in good health. Some clones in this sample may be carry-over from other donors' samples. The CDR3 reads CASSLPGSYEQYF. The sequenced DNA is TGTGCCAGCAGCTTACCGGGATCCTACGAGCAGTACTTC.